One sample yielded the 10 T cell receptor beta chains listed below, sequenced in a study of CD8 T cells in ankylosing spondylitis. One entry per CDR3 protein, called by TCRdb with MiXCR from the 5' RACE reads. Of 200,000 to 250,000 distinct CDR3 sequences listed, about 10% are singletons. The sequenced sample consisted of blood, either unsorted or a sorted T cell fraction (not recorded which). The receptors derive from a male donor with ankylosing spondylitis or in good health (not recorded which).

This clonotype was picked up many times. The chain uses TRBV3-2 and TRBJ2-3; TRBD1 reflects the table's D call only, with no check against the DNA. TRBV3-2 is assigned pseudogene status. The length of the CDR3 is 17 residues. The CDR3, as DNA: TGTGCCAGCAGCCGATACAGCGGGGCGCCCGTGGGAGATACGCAGTATTTT. As protein: CASSRYSGAPVGDTQYF.

The rearrangement links TRBV7-4 to TRBJ1-5; 10 bases fit TRBD1. CDR1 is SGHVT and CDR2 is SQSDAQ in the germline V gene. V gave up 1 base and J gave up 6 bases; unmatched junction bases: 9. This CDR3 is built from 17 residues. In DNA form, the CDR3 reads TGTGCCAGCAGCTTAGTTCCGGGACAGGGGATAGTTCAGCCCCAGCATTTT. It yields the protein CASSLVPGQGIVQPQHF.

The V call is TRBV30, the J call TRBJ2-5; 7 bases align to TRBD2. Looked up from germline, CDR1 is GTSNPN and CDR2 is SVGIG (reference sequence). This CDR3 spans 14 amino acids. V shed 2 bases, J shed 1 base, and the junction held 4 bases outside the gene matches. The CDR3 sequence is CAWSQSGVQETQYF. In DNA form, the CDR3 reads TGTGCCTGGAGTCAAAGCGGGGTCCAAGAGACCCAGTACTTC.

The sample holds many counts of this clonotype. The chain links TRBV5-1 to TRBJ2-2; 10 positions match TRBD1. The germline gives CDR1 SGHRS, CDR2 YFSETQ. This CDR3 has 16 residues. With V trimmed by 4 bases and J by 3 bases, 6 bases remained unmatched. The CDR3 nucleotides read TGCGCCAGCAGCAGATCCGGGACAGGGGACACCGGGGAGCTGTTTTTT. It codes for CASSRSGTGDTGELFF.

This clonotype was observed at least ten times. The chain joins TRBV7-6 to TRBJ2-7; D unresolved. The CDR3 has 13 residues. Trimming removed 0 bases from V and 3 bases from J, with 6 bases in between. Germline CDR1 SGHVS, CDR2 FNYEAQ. The CDR3 is CASSLANGYEQYF. In DNA form, the CDR3 reads TGTGCCAGCAGCTTAGCGAACGGCTACGAGCAGTACTTC.

This clonotype was observed a handful of times. This chain connects TRBV7-2 to TRBJ2-5; D call uncertain. Trimming removed 1 base from V and 3 bases from J, with 12 bases in between. The CDR3 covers 15 residues. Germline V gene sequence: CDR1 SGHTA, CDR2 FQGNSA. In nucleotides, the CDR3 is TGTGCCAGCAGCTTAGGGGGTGGGGTTGAAGAGACCCAGTACTTC. It codes for CASSLGGGVEETQYF. Looking up the rest from reference TRBV7-2 and TRBJ2-5 gives the full variable domain: GAGVSQSPSNKVTEKGKDVELRCDPISGHTALYWYRQSLGQGLEFLIYFQGNSAPDKSGLPSDRFSAERTGGSVSTLTIQRTQQEDSAVYLCASSLGGGVEETQYFGPGTRLLVL.

In this sample, this clonotype turned up a few times. V usage is TRBV29-1 and J usage is TRBJ2-1; 7 bases align to TRBD2. CDR1 is SQVTM and CDR2 is ANQGSEA in the germline V gene. The CDR3 is 15 residues long. Trimming cost V 7 bases and J 6 bases; bases outside gene matches: 15. Written as DNA, the CDR3 is TGCAGCGCCCTCCAAAGGTGGGGGGGTGCCAATGAGCAGTTCTTC. Translated: CSALQRWGGANEQFF.

J is TRBJ2-3 and V is TRBV12-5; D not resolved. This CDR3 spans 13 amino acids. V dropped 0 bases and J dropped 4 bases, with 5 bases sitting between them. The germline gives CDR1 LGHNT, CDR2 FRNRAP. For the CDR3, the DNA is TGTGCTAGTGGTTTGGTTGGAGCAGATACGCAGTATTTT. Translated: CASGLVGADTQYF.

This clonotype turned up a few times. The rearrangement links TRBV7-3 to TRBJ2-6; the match to TRBD1 covers 7 bases. Germline V gives CDR1 SGHTA, CDR2 FQGTGA. CDR3 size: 15 residues. Trimming at V came to 5 bases and at J to 5 bases, leaving 6 bases not matched to a gene. The CDR3 loop is CASSQTGLWANVLTF. The CDR3 DNA is TGTGCCAGCAGCCAGACAGGGCTGTGGGCCAACGTCCTGACTTTC.

On this clonotype itself: A read error may produce the germline difference seen at one junction end. The CDR3 is CASSSPGQGSSGELSF. CDR3 sequence (DNA): TGTGCCAGCAGCTCCCCGGGACAGGGATCTTCCGGGGAGCTGTCTTTT. This sequence joins TRBV7-3 and TRBJ2-2; TRBD1 matches at 9 bases. Germline loops: CDR1 SGHTA, CDR2 FQGTGA. This CDR3 comprises 16 residues. The whole variable domain, filled in from reference TRBV7-3 and TRBJ2-2, reads GAGVSQTPSNKVTEKGKYVELRCDPISGHTALYWYRQSLGQGPEFLIYFQGTGAADDSGLPNDRFFAVRPEGSVSTLKIQRTERGDSAVYLCASSSPGQGSSGELSFGEGSRLTVL.